The entry below describes one TCR beta chain. What it binds is not known. Germline loops: CDR1 SGHRS, CDR2 YFSETQ. V gave up 3 bases and J gave up 5 bases; unmatched junction bases: 6. CDR3 length: 14 amino acids. These data come from a study of shared clonotypes between healthy human individuals. General study results and limits: The researchers took only blood, and tissue repertoires probably look different. Against clonotypes common to all four donors, non-shared ones had lower generation probabilities.

Clones were read by immunoSEQ multiplex PCR, and TCRdb kept only the in-frame ones, dropping some. The data show 2.5 million or so clones, about 92% seen once. The sequenced sample consisted of naive CD4+ T cells sorted from blood. Subset in this sample: CD45RA+ positively selected. V gene TRBV5-1 combines with J gene TRBJ2-3, with 7 bases aligning to TRBD1. The receptor was isolated from a man younger than 30 in good health. In DNA, the CDR3 is TGCGCCAGCAGCTCGACAGGGTGGGGAGATACGCAGTATTTT. It specifies CASSSTGWGDTQYF. Based on the CDR3 plus reference TRBV5-1 and TRBJ2-3, the full variable domain is KAGVTQTPRYLIKTRGQQVTLSCSPISGHRSVSWYQQTPGQGLQFLFEYFSETQRNKGNFPGRFSGRQFSNSRSEMNVSTLELGDSALYLCASSSTGWGDTQYFGPGTRLTVL.